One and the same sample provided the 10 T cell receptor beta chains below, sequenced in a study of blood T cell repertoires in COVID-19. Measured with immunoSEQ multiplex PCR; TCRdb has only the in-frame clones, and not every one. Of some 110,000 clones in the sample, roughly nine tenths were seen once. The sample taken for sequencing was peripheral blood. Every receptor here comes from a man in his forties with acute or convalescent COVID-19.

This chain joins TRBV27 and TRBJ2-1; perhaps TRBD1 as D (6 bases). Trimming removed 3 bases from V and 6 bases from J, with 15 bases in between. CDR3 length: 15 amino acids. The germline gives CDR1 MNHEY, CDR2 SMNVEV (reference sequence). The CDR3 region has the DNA TGTGCCAGCAGTTTCCAGGGGCTACAGCTCAATGAGCAGTTCTTC. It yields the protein CASSFQGLQLNEQFF.

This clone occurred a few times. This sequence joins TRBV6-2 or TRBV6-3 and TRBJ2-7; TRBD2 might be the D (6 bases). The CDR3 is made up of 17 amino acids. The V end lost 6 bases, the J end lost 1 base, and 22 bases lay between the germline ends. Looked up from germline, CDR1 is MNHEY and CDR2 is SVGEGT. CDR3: CASSPGRSMKNSYEQYF. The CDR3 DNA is TGTGCCAGCAGCCCGGGGAGGTCTATGAAAAATTCCTACGAGCAGTACTTC.

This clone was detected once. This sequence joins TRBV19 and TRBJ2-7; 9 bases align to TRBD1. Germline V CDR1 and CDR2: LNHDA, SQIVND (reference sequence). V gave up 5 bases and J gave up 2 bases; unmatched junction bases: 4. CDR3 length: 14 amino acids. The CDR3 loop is CASSFGQGPYEQYF. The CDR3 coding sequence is TGTGCCAGTAGTTTCGGACAGGGGCCCTACGAGCAGTACTTC.

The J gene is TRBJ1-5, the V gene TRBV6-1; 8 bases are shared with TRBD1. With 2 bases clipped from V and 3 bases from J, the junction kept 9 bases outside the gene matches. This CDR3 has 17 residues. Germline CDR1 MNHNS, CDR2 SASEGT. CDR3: CASSENPGGRVNQPQHF. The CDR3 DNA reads TGTGCCAGCAGTGAAAATCCAGGGGGCCGTGTCAATCAGCCCCAGCATTTT.

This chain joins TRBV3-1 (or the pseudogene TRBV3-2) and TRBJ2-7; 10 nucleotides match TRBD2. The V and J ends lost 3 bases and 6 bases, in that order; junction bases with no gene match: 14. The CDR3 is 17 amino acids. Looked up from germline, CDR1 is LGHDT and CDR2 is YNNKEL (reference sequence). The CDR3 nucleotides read TGTGCCAGCAGCCAGCAAGACCCCGGGACTAGCGTTCGCGAGCAGTACTTC. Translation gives CASSQQDPGTSVREQYF.

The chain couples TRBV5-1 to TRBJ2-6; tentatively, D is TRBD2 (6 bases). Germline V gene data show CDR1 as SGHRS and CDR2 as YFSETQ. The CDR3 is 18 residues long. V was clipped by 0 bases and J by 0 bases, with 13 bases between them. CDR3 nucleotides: TGCGCCAGCAGCTTGGTAACGGGGGATCTCTCTGGGGCCAACGTCCTGACTTTC. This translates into CASSLVTGDLSGANVLTF.

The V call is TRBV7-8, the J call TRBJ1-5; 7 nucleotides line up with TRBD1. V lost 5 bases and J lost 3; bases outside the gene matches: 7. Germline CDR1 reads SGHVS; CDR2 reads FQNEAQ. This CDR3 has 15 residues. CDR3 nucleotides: TGTGCCAGCAGCGCAGGACAGGCGTACAATCAGCCCCAGCATTTT. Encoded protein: CASSAGQAYNQPQHF.

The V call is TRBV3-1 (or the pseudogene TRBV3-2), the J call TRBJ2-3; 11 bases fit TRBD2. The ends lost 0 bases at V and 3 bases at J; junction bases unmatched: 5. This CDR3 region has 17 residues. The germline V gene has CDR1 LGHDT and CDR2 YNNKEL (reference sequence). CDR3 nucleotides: TGTGCCAGCAGCCAAGAGGGTAGCGGGGGGGCAACAGATACGCAGTATTTT. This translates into CASSQEGSGGATDTQYF.

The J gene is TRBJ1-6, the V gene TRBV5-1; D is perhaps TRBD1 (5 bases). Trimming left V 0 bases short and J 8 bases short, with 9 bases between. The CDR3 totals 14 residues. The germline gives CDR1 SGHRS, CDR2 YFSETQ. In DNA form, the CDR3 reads TGCGCCAGCAGCTTGGCAGGGTTCGATTCACCCCTCCACTTT. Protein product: CASSLAGFDSPLHF.

Here the CDR3 DNA reads TGCAGCGTTGAATCCTCTGATGAAAAACTGTTTTTT. As protein: CSVESSDEKLFF. This chain uses TRBV29-1 with TRBJ1-4; D not resolved. Trimming stripped 2 bases from V and 6 bases from J, with 7 bases between. The length of the CDR3 is 12 residues. Germline V gene sequence: CDR1 SQVTM, CDR2 ANQGSEA.